The entry below gives a single TCR beta chain sequence along with its context. Its antigen is unknown. This entry belongs to a study of cytomegalovirus exposure and HLA in healthy donors. Primers: 60 Vbeta forward and 13 Jbeta reverse. The assay was immunoSEQ multiplex PCR, and TCRdb's table has in-frame clones only and misses some. There are roughly 98,000 clones in the sample; roughly 60% occur only once, and around 5% lies in the top ten. Broader study findings: It was approximately 150 TCR beta chains that were listed as cytomegalovirus-associated.

The clonotype comes from a woman aged 25 to 39 in good health and CMV-seropositive. Sequencing used PBMCs.

This chain's CDR3 is CASSIETSGGAYQETQYF. CDR3 DNA sequence: TGTGCCAGTAGTATAGAGACTAGCGGGGGGGCATACCAAGAGACCCAGTACTTC. The rearrangement links TRBV19 to TRBJ2-5, with 14 bases aligning to TRBD2. CDR3 length equals 18 residues. Germline values: CDR1 LNHDA, CDR2 SQIVND (reference sequence). After removal of 0 bases from V and 0 bases from J, the junction contained 3 bases not matched to a gene.